Listed here are 14 T cell receptor beta chains from one sample, sequenced in a study of identical twins' blood T cells. TCRdb called the 5' RACE reads again in MiXCR, with one record for every CDR3 protein. Among roughly 380,000 distinct CDR3 sequences listed, roughly 30% were seen once. The sequenced material came from PBMCs. The receptor source for this set is a woman between 18 and 49 years old in good health.

The chain couples TRBV7-9 to TRBJ1-4; 10 bases are a match to TRBD1. V lost 3 bases, J lost 10 bases, and 5 bases stayed unmatched. This CDR3 region has 14 residues. Germline V gene data show CDR1 as SEHNR and CDR2 as FQNEAQ (reference sequence). The CDR3 here is CASSFGQGGVKLFF. Written as DNA, the CDR3 is TGTGCCAGCAGCTTCGGACAGGGGGGAGTAAAACTGTTTTTT.

The DNA of the CDR3 is TGTGCCAGCAGTCTCTTCGGGGGGTATGACACTGAAGCTTTCTTT. Amino acid sequence: CASSLFGGYDTEAFF. The chain carries TRBV27 and TRBJ1-1; D possibly corresponds to TRBD1 (5 bases). The CDR3 consists of 15 residues. Per germline, CDR1 MNHEY and CDR2 SMNVEV (reference sequence). Trimming took 5 bases from V and 3 from J, leaving 16 bases between them.

V is TRBV7-2 and J is TRBJ2-7, with unresolved D. Trimming took off 2 bases at V and 2 bases at J, with 10 bases between the two ends. The CDR3 extends over 14 amino acids. CDR1 is SGHTA and CDR2 is FQGNSA in the germline V gene. CDR3 coding DNA: TGTGCCAGCAGCTTACTAGTGGGAACCTACGAGCAGTACTTC. It specifies CASSLLVGTYEQYF.

The sample holds many counts of this clonotype. The genes are TRBV11-2 and TRBJ2-7; possibly TRBD1 for D (6 bases). Trimming cost V 3 bases and J 2 bases, with 11 bases left between them. The CDR3 has 14 residues. CDR1 is SGHAT and CDR2 is FQNNGV in the germline V gene. The CDR3 region is CASSFSQGPYEQYF. CDR3 nucleotides: TGTGCCAGCAGCTTTTCACAGGGACCCTACGAGCAGTACTTC. Supplemented by reference TRBV11-2 and TRBJ2-7, the full variable domain reads EAGVAQSPRYKIIEKRQSVAFWCNPISGHATLYWYQQILGQGPKLLIQFQNNGVVDDSQLPKDRFSAERLKGVDSTLKIQPAKLEDSAVYLCASSFSQGPYEQYFGPGTRLTVT.

The V and J genes are TRBV20-1 and TRBJ2-5; a weak D match, TRBD1 (5 bases). The CDR3 spans 11 residues. V was cut by 2 bases and J by 5 bases, with 6 bases left in between. Per germline, CDR1 DFQATT and CDR2 SNEGSKA (reference sequence). DNA of the CDR3: TGCAGTGCTAGAAAGGGGGAGACCCAGTACTTC. Its protein product is CSARKGETQYF.

This sequence joins TRBV11-2 and TRBJ2-1; D is perhaps TRBD2 (6 bases). Germline values: CDR1 SGHAT, CDR2 FQNNGV. The CDR3 length is 13 residues. V lost 10 bases and J 2 bases, leaving 12 bases between the germline ends. The CDR3 DNA is TGTGCCACCGCGGGGAGCCCCTACAATGAGCAGTTCTTC. This codes for CATAGSPYNEQFF. Full variable domain (remainder filled in from reference TRBV11-2 and TRBJ2-1): EAGVAQSPRYKIIEKRQSVAFWCNPISGHATLYWYQQILGQGPKLLIQFQNNGVVDDSQLPKDRFSAERLKGVDSTLKIQPAKLEDSAVYLCATAGSPYNEQFFGPGTRLTVL.

The V call is TRBV28, the J call TRBJ1-5; tentative D call: TRBD1 (6 bases). Germline CDR1 and CDR2: MDHEN and SYDVKM. CDR3 size: 14 residues. V was pared by 8 bases and J by 4 bases, with 15 bases between. The CDR3 bases are TGTGCCAGCCGCGCCGGGACATCTAATCAGCCCCAGCATTTT. As protein: CASRAGTSNQPQHF.

The J gene is TRBJ1-2, the V gene TRBV2, with 10 bases aligning to TRBD1. Germline V gene data show CDR1 as SNHLY and CDR2 as FYNNEI. CDR3 length: 13 residues. Losses at the gene ends were 11 bases for V and 2 bases for J; bases not matched to a gene: 5. The CDR3 region is CAWDRGVNYGYTF. CDR3 in DNA: TGTGCCTGGGACAGGGGCGTCAACTATGGCTACACCTTC.

This clonotype came up a few times. V and J are TRBV20-1 and TRBJ2-7; D may correspond to TRBD1 or TRBD2 (5 bases each). Trimming cost V 2 bases and J 4 bases, with 12 bases left between them. Germline V gene lookup returns CDR1 DFQATT and CDR2 SNEGSKA (reference sequence). CDR3 length: 13 residues. The CDR3 DNA reads TGCAGTGCTAGAACGGGGCCCACATACGAGCAGTACTTC. The encoded protein is CSARTGPTYEQYF.

This clonotype was detected only a few times. V usage is TRBV6-1 and J usage is TRBJ1-5, with a possible D match to TRBD1 (6 bases). CDR3 size: 15 residues. Trimming took off 3 bases at V and 3 bases at J, with 12 bases between the two ends. CDR1 and CDR2 (germline): MNHNS, SASEGT. The CDR3 coding sequence is TGTGCCAGCAGTGAGGGGGCCGGGCTCAATCAGCCCCAGCATTTT. Translating gives CASSEGAGLNQPQHF.

The table lists this clonotype with a few counts. This rearrangement joins TRBV29-1 to TRBJ2-1; D might be TRBD1 or TRBD2, each matching 5 bases. CDR3 size: 18 residues. Germline V lookup: CDR1 SQVTM, CDR2 ANQGSEA. V was trimmed by 3 bases and J by 5 bases, leaving 26 bases between them. CDR3 nucleotide sequence: TGCAGCGTTGAGGGGACGCGTGTCCCTCCCCACATAGACAATGAGCAGTTCTTC. Protein product: CSVEGTRVPPHIDNEQFF.

The rearrangement links TRBV3-1 to TRBJ1-2; no firm D call. CDR3 length equals 12 residues. Trimming left V 0 bases short and J 11 bases short, with 10 bases between. Germline V gene data show CDR1 as LGHDT and CDR2 as YNNKEL (reference sequence). CDR3 bases: TGTGCCAGCAGCCAAGATCTGGAGACTTACACCTTC. Its protein product is CASSQDLETYTF. Complete variable domain (other parts from reference TRBV3-1 and TRBJ1-2): DTAVSQTPKYLVTQMGNDKSIKCEQNLGHDTMYWYKQDSKKFLKIMFSYNNKELIINETVPNRFSPKSPDKAHLNLHINSLELGDSAVYFCASSQDLETYTFGSGTRLTVV.

The chain uses TRBV19 and TRBJ1-2; no clear D gene. The germline gives CDR1 LNHDA, CDR2 SQIVND (reference sequence). V shed 6 bases and J shed 2 bases, with 13 bases lying between them. This CDR3 comprises 14 residues. CDR3 residues: CASSIYAQNYGYTF. Here the CDR3 DNA reads TGTGCCAGTAGCATCTACGCCCAAAACTATGGCTACACCTTC.

As regards this clonotype: It may be a read error: a sequence one base away is much more abundant. The chain recombines TRBV5-5 with TRBJ1-1; D gene uncertain. Germline V gene lookup returns CDR1 SGHKS and CDR2 YYEKEE (reference sequence). CDR3 length: 15 residues. CDR3 amino acids: CASNLAALSHTEAFF. The CDR3 bases are TGTGCCAGCAACTTGGCCGCGTTGAGTCACACTGAAGCTTTCTTT.